The 21 T cell receptor beta chains in this list originate from one sample, sequenced in a study of blood T cell repertoires in COVID-19. TCRdb's copy holds only in-frame clones and misses some; the assay was immunoSEQ multiplex PCR. The data show about 230,000 clones, 70% to 90% seen once. Sequences were obtained from peripheral blood. Receptor source: a woman between 18 and 29 years old who had recovered from COVID-19.

This clone appeared once. The chain has TRBV27 and TRBJ1-1; TRBD1 is a possible D gene (5 bases). Trimming removed 1 base at V and 1 base at J, with 13 bases between. From germline, CDR1 is MNHEY and CDR2 SMNVEV (reference sequence). This CDR3 has 16 residues. The CDR3 here is CASSLCLPGKNTEAFF. CDR3 nucleotide sequence: TGTGCCAGCAGTTTATGTTTGCCAGGGAAGAACACTGAAGCTTTCTTT.

CDR3 region: CASSPPGRVNYGYTF. DNA of the CDR3: TGTGCCAGCTCACCACCGGGCAGGGTAAACTATGGCTACACCTTC. This chain links TRBV18 with TRBJ1-2, with a tentative D call TRBD1 (5 bases). Germline loops: CDR1 KGHSH, CDR2 LQKENI. V shed 0 bases and J shed 2 bases, with 10 bases lying between them. This CDR3 has 15 residues.

V usage is TRBV3-1 (or the pseudogene TRBV3-2) and J usage is TRBJ2-3, with no clear D. Germline V gene sequence: CDR1 LGHDT, CDR2 YNNKEL (reference sequence). Trimming shortened V by 7 bases and J by 6 bases, and 17 bases separated the two germline ends. This CDR3 contains 14 residues. The CDR3: CASIHREAMDTQYF. CDR3 DNA: TGTGCCAGCATCCACCGAGAAGCGATGGATACGCAGTATTTT.

V gene TRBV6-1 combines with J gene TRBJ2-3; the match to TRBD2 covers 8 bases. Looked up from germline, CDR1 is MNHNS and CDR2 is SASEGT. The V segment lost 4 bases and the J segment 0 bases; nucleotides outside the gene matches: 9. This CDR3 region has 17 residues. This chain's CDR3 is CASSARPGGGSTDTQYF. CDR3 nucleotide sequence: TGTGCCAGCAGTGCCCGCCCGGGAGGGGGGAGCACAGATACGCAGTATTTT.

The chain combines TRBV9 with TRBJ2-1; tentative D call: TRBD2 (5 bases). V lost 4 bases to trimming and J lost 6 bases, with 11 bases between them. Looked up from germline, CDR1 is SGDLS and CDR2 is YYNGEE. This CDR3 comprises 13 residues. Here the CDR3 reads CASSTGNFNEQFF. In nucleotides, the CDR3 is TGTGCCAGCAGCACCGGGAATTTCAATGAGCAGTTCTTC.

This clone was counted once. The chain joins TRBV27 to TRBJ2-1, with 8 bases aligning to TRBD2. The germline V gene encodes CDR1 MNHEY and CDR2 SMNVEV (reference sequence). This CDR3 spans 16 amino acids. V was clipped by 1 base and J by 5 bases; unmatched bases: 7. In DNA, the CDR3 is TGTGCCAGCAGTTTATTGCAGCGGGAGATAGACAATGAGCAGTTCTTC. Translating it yields CASSLLQREIDNEQFF.

V and J are TRBV4-1 and TRBJ1-1; D call uncertain. The V end was cut by 0 bases, the J end by 5 bases, with 16 bases between. Germline loops: CDR1 MGHRA, CDR2 YSYEKL. The length of the CDR3 is 16 residues. CDR3 residues: CASSQDWRDSGTEAFF. The CDR3 DNA reads as TGCGCCAGCAGCCAAGATTGGCGAGACTCCGGGACTGAAGCTTTCTTT.

The rearrangement uses TRBV11-3 and TRBJ2-1; TRBD2 aligns across 9 bases. V trimming: 4 bases; J trimming: 6 bases; junction bases outside the gene matches: 7. Germline-derived CDR1 and CDR2 are SGHNT and YENEEA. CDR3 length: 15 residues. CDR3 sequence reads: CASSWTSALGNEQFF. The CDR3 region has the DNA TGTGCCAGCAGCTGGACTAGCGCACTCGGCAATGAGCAGTTCTTC.

J is TRBJ2-1 and V is TRBV7-9, with 14 nucleotides matching TRBD2. After removal of 5 bases from V and 3 bases from J, the junction contained 9 bases not matched to a gene. Germline V CDR1 and CDR2: SEHNR, FQNEAQ (reference sequence). This CDR3 is 18 amino acids long. The CDR3 loop reads CASSGRTSGRFVYNEQFF. Here the CDR3 DNA reads TGTGCCAGCAGCGGTAGGACTAGCGGGAGGTTTGTCTACAATGAGCAGTTCTTC.

This chain links TRBV18 with TRBJ2-2; TRBD2 matches at 11 bases. CDR1 is KGHSH and CDR2 is LQKENI in the germline V gene. V gave up 5 bases and J gave up 3 bases; unmatched junction bases: 5. The CDR3 loop spans 16 amino acids. Here the CDR3 reads CASSSTSGKYTGELFF. The CDR3 nucleotides are TGTGCCAGCTCATCGACTAGCGGGAAGTACACCGGGGAGCTGTTTTTT.

This chain connects TRBV2 to TRBJ1-2; D unclear. The CDR3 runs 15 residues. CDR1 is SNHLY and CDR2 is FYNNEI in the germline V gene. Trimming took 6 bases from V and 6 from J, leaving 20 bases between them. CDR3: CASRGSKVDIDGYTF. DNA for the CDR3: TGTGCCAGCAGGGGGAGTAAAGTGGATATTGATGGCTACACCTTC.

This rearrangement joins TRBV7-9 to TRBJ2-1; possible D gene TRBD2, 5 bases. Germline values: CDR1 SEHNR, CDR2 FQNEAQ (reference sequence). V was pared by 3 bases and J by 3 bases, with 18 bases between. The CDR3 loop spans 17 amino acids. The CDR3 sequence is CASSFGQSLANYNEQFF. CDR3 DNA: TGTGCCAGCAGCTTTGGCCAGAGTTTAGCGAACTACAATGAGCAGTTCTTC.

The chain recombines TRBV5-1 with TRBJ2-5; 12 bases line up with TRBD2. Looked up from germline, CDR1 is SGHRS and CDR2 is YFSETQ. The ends lost 0 bases at V and 5 bases at J; junction bases unmatched: 11. The CDR3 contains 18 residues. In DNA form, the CDR3 reads TGCGCCAGCAGCTTGGGAGGGGGACTAGCGGGCTCCTGGGAGACCCAGTACTTC. The encoded protein is CASSLGGGLAGSWETQYF.

The chain carries TRBV4-3 and TRBJ2-1, with a weak D call TRBD1 (6 bases). V was clipped by 0 bases and J by 2 bases, with 17 bases between them. The CDR3 runs to 18 residues. CDR1 and CDR2 from the germline V gene are LGHNA and YSLEER. The CDR3 DNA sequence: TGCGCCAGCAGCCAAGATAAGTCAGGGGCGGAACCCTACAATGAGCAGTTCTTC. Its translation: CASSQDKSGAEPYNEQFF.

The chain links TRBV9 to TRBJ1-5; D is possibly TRBD1 (5 bases). There are 16 residues in the CDR3. The V gene's germline CDR1 is SGDLS and CDR2 YYNGEE. Trimming stripped 0 bases from V and 1 base from J, with 11 bases between. CDR3 sequence: CASSVDGRASNQPQHF. CDR3 in DNA: TGTGCCAGCAGCGTAGACGGCAGGGCGAGCAATCAGCCCCAGCATTTT.

The chain carries TRBV3-1 (or the pseudogene TRBV3-2) and TRBJ1-6; D call uncertain. CDR1 is LGHDT, CDR2 YNNKEL, per germline (reference sequence). There are 12 residues in the CDR3. V lost 2 bases and J lost 8, with 4 bases in between. CDR3 DNA: TGTGCCAGCAGCCAACAGGATTCACCCCTCCACTTT. This gives the protein CASSQQDSPLHF.

The rearrangement joins TRBV7-2 to TRBJ2-7; perhaps TRBD1 as D (6 bases). Germline CDR1 and CDR2: SGHTA and FQGNSA. The V end was cut by 5 bases, the J end by 2 bases, with 22 bases between. This CDR3 has 17 residues. The CDR3 spells CASSVLSGGRGAYEQYF. The CDR3, as DNA: TGTGCCAGCAGCGTCCTCTCGGGTGGCAGGGGAGCCTACGAGCAGTACTTC.

The chain combines TRBV6-6 with TRBJ2-7; TRBD1 matches 10 bases. The CDR3 runs to 14 residues. The V gene's germline CDR1 is MNHNY and CDR2 SVGAGI (reference sequence). The V gene end was trimmed by 2 bases and the J gene end by 6 bases; junction bases not matched to a gene: 4. Here the CDR3 DNA reads TGTGCCAGCAGTTACGGGACAGGGGCCTCCGAGCAGTACTTC. This sequence encodes CASSYGTGASEQYF.

J is TRBJ2-1 and V is TRBV11-2, with D unclear. V lost 3 bases and J 6 bases, leaving 12 bases between the germline ends. The CDR3 sequence is 14 residues long. CDR1 is SGHAT, CDR2 FQNNGV, per germline. The chain's CDR3 is CASSFDRSGNEQFF. The CDR3 DNA reads as TGTGCCAGCAGCTTTGATCGGTCCGGCAATGAGCAGTTCTTC. The variable domain in full, with the rest retrieved from reference TRBV11-2 and TRBJ2-1, is EAGVAQSPRYKIIEKRQSVAFWCNPISGHATLYWYQQILGQGPKLLIQFQNNGVVDDSQLPKDRFSAERLKGVDSTLKIQPAKLEDSAVYLCASSFDRSGNEQFFGPGTRLTVL.

The chain employs TRBV15 and TRBJ1-1; D gene unclear. CDR3 length: 14 amino acids. The germline V gene has CDR1 LNHNV and CDR2 YYDKDF (reference sequence). V dropped 0 bases and J dropped 4 bases, with 9 bases sitting between them. The CDR3 region has the DNA TGTGCCACCAGCAGAGAGGGCAGCTCCACTGAAGCTTTCTTT. Its translation is CATSREGSSTEAFF.

CDR3 nucleotides: TGTGCCAGCAGTCCGTTTTTCCCCGGGACACCCCTGTTGGGCTACACCTTC. This codes for CASSPFFPGTPLLGYTF. The gene calls are TRBV5-5 and TRBJ1-2, with D possibly matching TRBD1 (6 bases). Trimming pared 5 bases from V and 8 bases from J, leaving 28 bases between. The CDR3 runs 17 residues. Per the germline V gene, CDR1 is SGHKS and CDR2 is YYEKEE (reference sequence).